This T cell receptor beta chain came from a study of identical twins. A universal primer site was created by template switching, with the cDNA bearing unique molecular identifiers. TCRdb re-called the 5' RACE reads through MiXCR, storing one row per CDR3 protein. The sample has 650,000 to 750,000 distinct CDR3 sequences; around 20% are singletons. The sample was also reused in another study, on T cells expressing NK-cell markers.

The source of this sequence is a woman aged 18-29 years in good health. Sequenced material: PBMCs.

The chain's CDR3 is CASSFGWGWNIQYF. The CDR3 coding sequence is TGTGCCAGCAGCTTTGGGTGGGGATGGAACATTCAGTACTTC. The rearrangement joins TRBV7-6 to TRBJ2-4, with D unresolved. In germline, CDR1 is SGHVS, CDR2 FNYEAQ. Trimming left V 3 bases short and J 7 bases short, with 13 bases between. This CDR3 region has 14 residues.